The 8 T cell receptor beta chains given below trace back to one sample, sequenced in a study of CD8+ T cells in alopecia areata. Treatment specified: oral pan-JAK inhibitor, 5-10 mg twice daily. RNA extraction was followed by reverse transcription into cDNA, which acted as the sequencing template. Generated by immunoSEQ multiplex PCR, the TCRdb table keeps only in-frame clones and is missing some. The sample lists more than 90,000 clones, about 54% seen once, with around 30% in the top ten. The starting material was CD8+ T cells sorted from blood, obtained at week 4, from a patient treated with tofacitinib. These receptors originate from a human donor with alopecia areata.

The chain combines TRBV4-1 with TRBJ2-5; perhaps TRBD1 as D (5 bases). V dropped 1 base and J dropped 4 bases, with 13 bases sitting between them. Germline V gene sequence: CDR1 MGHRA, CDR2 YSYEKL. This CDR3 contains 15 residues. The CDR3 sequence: CASSQVSGRVETQYF. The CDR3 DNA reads TGCGCCAGCAGCCAAGTCTCGGGCAGGGTAGAGACCCAGTACTTC.

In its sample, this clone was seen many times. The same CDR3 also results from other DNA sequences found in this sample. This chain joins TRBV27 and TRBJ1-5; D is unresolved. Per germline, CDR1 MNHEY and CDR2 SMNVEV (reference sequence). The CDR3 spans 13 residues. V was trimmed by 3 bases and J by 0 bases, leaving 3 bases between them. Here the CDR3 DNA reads TGTGCCAGCAGTTTGGGTAGCAATCAGCCCCAGCATTTT. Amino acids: CASSLGSNQPQHF.

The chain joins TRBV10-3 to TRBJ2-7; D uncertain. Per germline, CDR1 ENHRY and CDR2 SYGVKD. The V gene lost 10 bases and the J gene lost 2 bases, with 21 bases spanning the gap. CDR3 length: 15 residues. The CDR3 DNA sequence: TGTGCCACCACTCACCCTAGGGCCCAGACCTACGAGCAGTACTTC. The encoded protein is CATTHPRAQTYEQYF.

The CDR3: CASSFPGEETQYF. Here the CDR3 DNA reads TGTGCCAGCAGCTTCCCGGGGGAAGAGACCCAGTACTTC. The chain recombines TRBV7-3 with TRBJ2-5; the D gene is possibly TRBD2 (6 bases). Germline V gives CDR1 SGHTA, CDR2 FQGTGA. V lost 3 bases and J lost 3, with 8 bases in between. There are 13 residues in the CDR3.

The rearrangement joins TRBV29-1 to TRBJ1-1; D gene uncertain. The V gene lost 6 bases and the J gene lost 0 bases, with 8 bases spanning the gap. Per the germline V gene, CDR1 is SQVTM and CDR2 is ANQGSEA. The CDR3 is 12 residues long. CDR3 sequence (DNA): TGCAGCGTGGCCTACCTGAACACTGAAGCTTTCTTT. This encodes CSVAYLNTEAFF.

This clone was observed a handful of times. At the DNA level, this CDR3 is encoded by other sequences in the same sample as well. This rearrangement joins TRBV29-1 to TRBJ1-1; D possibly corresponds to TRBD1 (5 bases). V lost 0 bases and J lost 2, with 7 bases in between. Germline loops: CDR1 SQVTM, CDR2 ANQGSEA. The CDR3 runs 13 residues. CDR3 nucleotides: TGCAGCGTTGAAGACGGGGCCAACACTGAAGCTTTCTTT. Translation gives CSVEDGANTEAFF.

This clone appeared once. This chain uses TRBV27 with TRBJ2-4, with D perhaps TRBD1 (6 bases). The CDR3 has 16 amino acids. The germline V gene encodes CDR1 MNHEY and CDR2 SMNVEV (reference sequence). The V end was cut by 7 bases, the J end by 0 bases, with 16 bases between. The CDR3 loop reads CASTDPTGLAKNIQYF. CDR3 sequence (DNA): TGTGCCAGCACCGACCCGACAGGATTAGCCAAAAACATTCAGTACTTC.

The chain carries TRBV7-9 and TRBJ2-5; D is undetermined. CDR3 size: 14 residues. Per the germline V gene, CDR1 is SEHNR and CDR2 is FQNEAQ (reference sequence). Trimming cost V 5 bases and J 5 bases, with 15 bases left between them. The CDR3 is CASSHEDHLETQYF. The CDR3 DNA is TGTGCCAGCAGCCACGAGGACCACCTCGAGACCCAGTACTTC.